A selection of T cell receptor beta chains follows, all from one sample in a study of Graves' ophthalmopathy and Graves' hyperthyroidism. Each CDR3 protein gets one entry after TCRdb re-called the multiplex PCR reads with MiXCR. The table records approximately 410,000 distinct CDR3 sequences, 15% of them present only once. What was sequenced was peripheral blood. The receptor source for this set is a woman under 30 with stable Graves' hyperthyroidism. CDR3s include the opening cysteine and the closing phenylalanine or tryptophan. A clone size is listed for some rows: how often the clone was seen (once, few, many), or a class if it is expanded.

V gene	CDR3 length	J gene	clone size	CDR3 protein
TRBV6-2/TRBV6-3	13	TRBJ2-7	many	CASSFDRPYEQYF
TRBV28	14	TRBJ1-6	many	CASSLPPENSPLHF
TRBV28	15	TRBJ1-5	many	CASSLRGTSNQPQHF
TRBV4-1	15	TRBJ1-1	few	CASSQAESRTGRAFF
TRBV6-5	14	TRBJ1-1	many	CASSYSKFRGEAFF
TRBV3-1	16	TRBJ2-5	NA	CASRRTSGPYPETQYF
TRBV18	15	TRBJ2-4	many	CASSPPAQAKNIQYF
TRBV7-2	15	TRBJ2-7	many	CASSLGFRGFYEQYF
TRBV6-5	16	TRBJ1-1	many	CASNPGQGAKNTEAFF
TRBV3-1	15	TRBJ2-7	few	CASSPSGLVSYEQYF
TRBV29-1	15	TRBJ2-2	many	CSVAASGGQTGELFF
TRBV11-1	17	TRBJ2-7	NA	CASTPWGSGRAWYEQYF
TRBV24-1	15	TRBJ1-1	many	CATSVSRTGVTEAFF
TRBV19	11	TRBJ2-5	NA	CASGWYETQYF
TRBV20-1	12	TRBJ1-1	many	CSAGYWNTEAFF
TRBV28	12	TRBJ1-1	many	CASSFKVPMAFF
TRBV12-3/TRBV12-4	15	TRBJ1-6	many	CASSFEAGIGSPLHF
TRBV5-1	15	TRBJ1-1	few	CASSRDRGVNTEAFF
TRBV28	14	TRBJ2-7	many	CASSLSQGGYEQYF
TRBV7-9	13	TRBJ2-2	many	CASSSGGTGELFF
TRBV19	14	TRBJ1-6	many	CASSMEVGYSPLHF
TRBV19	13	TRBJ2-3	few	CASSIGGGDTQYF
TRBV14	14	TRBJ2-7	few	CASSPTGKPYEQYF
TRBV7-3	15	TRBJ1-6	NA	CASSLLYGWNSPLHF
TRBV5-1	14	TRBJ1-1	many	CASSLPGTATEAFF
TRBV25-1	12	TRBJ1-2	NA	CASSERSYGYTF
TRBV13	14	TRBJ1-2	few	CASSSRPLSGGYTF
TRBV6-2/TRBV6-3	19	TRBJ1-5	few	CASSPPGGNPFLSNQPQHF
TRBV7-9	15	TRBJ2-7	many	CASSLGPDGSYEQYF
TRBV15	15	TRBJ1-1	many	CATSTAAQGNTEAFF
TRBV7-2	12	TRBJ1-2	many	CASSLGQDYYTF
TRBV11-2	13	TRBJ2-5	many	CASSFAVKETQYF
TRBV30	15	TRBJ2-4	many	CAWINPGTAKNIQYF
TRBV20-1	15	TRBJ1-1	many	CSARDGRAAWTEAFF
TRBV4-2	12	TRBJ2-7	many	CASSTRQGEQYF